These T cell receptor beta chains were read from a single sample in a study of human T cells and chemical hapten exposure. TCRdb reanalysed the RACE reads using MiXCR and keeps one entry per CDR3 protein. This sample has a few hundred thousand distinct CDR3 sequences, with 7.5% to 9% found just once. Specimen: whole blood, collected in connection with sensitization to the hapten diphenylcyclopropenone (DPC). The receptor set was obtained from a man aged 18-30 years with alopecia areata. Some clones in this sample may be carry-over from other donors' samples. The conserved cysteine and the conserved F or W are not part of the CDR3 here.

>TRBV29-1
SVTGGVSYEQY
>TRBV5-8
ASSRGQDRRETQY
>TRBV10-3
AISGARGFQETQY
>TRBV20-1
SASDRETQPQH
>TRBV7-9
ASRPYSNQPQH
>TRBV20-1
SAREGSYNSPLH
>TRBV10-3
AIAVGRGDNEQF
>TRBV7-6
ASSQQGDEQF
>TRBV7-2
ASSTRTGRVTEAF
>TRBV6-6
ASSYPREGVKSGGYT
>TRBV5-1
ASSIKETQY
>TRBV20-1
SARGDREGVTEAF
>TRBV7-2
ASSGGTGGHQPQH
>TRBV18
ASSPPARHLVAF
>TRBV12-3/TRBV12-4
ASSPRLAGSNEQF
>TRBV12-3/TRBV12-4
ASSYHTSPEAF
>TRBV7-3
ASSQTGSRETQY
>TRBV15
ATSREGRETQY
>TRBV29-1
SVDNLYGYT
>TRBV28
ASSKSVPGWVTDTQY
>TRBV29-1
SVPGQYTDTQY
>TRBV27
ASTLRGKGPQH
>TRBV2
ASSEWGTNTEAF
>TRBV29-1
SVAGTGATGELF
>TRBV5-5
ASSLGLGEAF
>TRBV15
ATSSPSLGKNTEAF
>TRBV9
ASRVNPSGTGELF
>TRBV29-1
SVGGYSNYGYT
>TRBV5-1
ASSPQGAASMY
>TRBV2
ALQGVNNEQF
>TRBV25-1
ASSDQQGPTEAF
>TRBV11-2
ASSLVAAAPYEQY
>TRBV2
ASGALTGGRTEAF
>TRBV10-3
AIRTGDRGPDTGELF
>TRBV27
ASSFRQGAMNTEAF
>TRBV5-1
ASSLGYGEIEKLF
>TRBV20-1
SARDPAGGGTPEQF